The 7 T cell receptor beta chains reported below all come from one sample, sequenced in a study of blood T cell repertoires in COVID-19. Profiling relied on immunoSEQ multiplex PCR, and the TCRdb table lists in-frame clones only, not all of them. The data hold 150,000 or so clones, with 86% observed a single time. The sample was peripheral blood. The receptors shown here come from a man in his fifties with active or convalescent COVID-19.

The rearrangement links TRBV2 to TRBJ1-4; no clear D. The germline CDR1 and CDR2 sequences are SNHLY and FYNNEI. CDR3 length: 14 residues. Deletions cut 9 bases from V and 2 bases from J, with 13 bases between. The CDR3 DNA sequence: TGTGCCAGACAGAGTGACGGTACTAATGAAAAACTGTTTTTT. Its protein product is CARQSDGTNEKLFF.

The chain is built from TRBV7-9 and TRBJ1-2; tentative D call: TRBD1 (6 bases). Germline V gene sequence: CDR1 SEHNR, CDR2 FQNEAQ (reference sequence). Trimming removed 4 bases at V and 0 bases at J, with 15 bases between. The CDR3 has 16 residues. CDR3 sequence: CASSSKAGTTNYGYTF. CDR3 in DNA: TGTGCCAGCAGCTCCAAGGCCGGGACAACTAACTATGGCTACACCTTC.

CDR3 coding DNA: TGTGCCAGCAATAGGGGGCGGTCAACTAATGAAAAACTGTTTTTT. Protein sequence: CASNRGRSTNEKLFF. V and J are TRBV5-8 and TRBJ1-4; 7 bases line up with TRBD1. This CDR3 is built from 15 residues. Germline CDR1 SGHTS, CDR2 YDEGEE. J gave up 0 bases and V 6 bases, and 5 bases lay outside the gene matches.

The chain combines TRBV10-3 with TRBJ2-3; 9 bases are shared with TRBD2. Germline CDR1 ENHRY, CDR2 SYGVKD. CDR3 length: 15 residues. Unmatched junction bases numbered 7, after V lost 7 bases and J lost 2 bases. In DNA form, the CDR3 reads TGTGCCATCACCGAGCGGGGGGACGACACAGATACGCAGTATTTT. This sequence encodes CAITERGDDTDTQYF.

The V gene is TRBV27, the J gene TRBJ1-2, with 7 bases identical to TRBD1. The ends lost 6 bases at V and 8 bases at J; junction bases unmatched: 9. CDR1 is MNHEY, CDR2 SMNVEV, per germline (reference sequence). This CDR3 contains 13 residues. The CDR3 here is CASRPEGAGGYTF. The CDR3 coding sequence is TGTGCCAGCAGGCCCGAGGGGGCAGGGGGCTACACCTTC.

This clone was picked up one time. The chain recombines TRBV18 with TRBJ2-7, with 9 bases identical to TRBD1. Germline loops: CDR1 KGHSH, CDR2 LQKENI. The ends lost 3 bases at V and 4 bases at J; junction bases unmatched: 4. This CDR3 contains 14 residues. CDR3 bases: TGTGCCAGCTCACCGGGACAGGGTCTTTACGAGCAGTACTTC. As protein: CASSPGQGLYEQYF.

V is TRBV11-1 and J is TRBJ2-3; D ambiguous. Trimming removed 2 bases from V and 2 bases from J, with 8 bases in between. The CDR3 totals 14 residues. Germline assignment: CDR1 SGHAT and CDR2 FQDESV (reference sequence). The CDR3 protein is CASSLLRTTDTQYF. The CDR3 DNA is TGTGCCAGCAGCTTACTGCGCACCACAGATACGCAGTATTTT.